Sequencing of this T cell receptor (beta chain) was carried out in a study of human T cells and chemical hapten exposure. Study-wide results and limits: TCRs at a frequency above 1 in 1000 stayed unchanged with DPC sensitization.

TCRdb independently ran MiXCR on the RACE reads; one entry per CDR3 protein. Of about 65,000 distinct CDR3 sequences in the sample, approximately 6.2% were seen once. This clonotype has ten or more counts. What it binds is not known. Indicated time point: healthy volunteer bleed at 6 weeks. Total RNA extraction was carried out from unfractionated whole blood. The TCR was taken from a female donor in good health. Some clones in this sample may be carry-over from other donors' samples. The source material was whole blood.

The CDR3 DNA is TGTGCCAGTAGTATAGGGGACAGGGGTGACAATGAGCAGTTCTTC. Amino acid sequence: CASSIGDRGDNEQFF. V is TRBV19 and J is TRBJ2-1; 10 positions match TRBD1. The CDR3 runs 15 residues. With 1 base clipped from V and 5 bases from J, the junction kept 2 bases outside the gene matches. The germline V gene has CDR1 LNHDA and CDR2 SQIVND (reference sequence).